The 21 T cell receptor beta chains below were found in one sample sequenced in a study of OX40 agonist ivuxolimab in advanced cancers. Receptor libraries were prepared by the immunoSEQ multiplex PCR assay. What TCRdb holds here is the immuneACCESS table cut down to in-frame rearrangements. Part of the clones is not present; checked against another copy, under half of the missing clones reflect an unresolved V gene, and the others are unexplained. This sample has 95,000 to 150,000 clones in its table, and around 93% of those were observed once. The ten most abundant clones make up 0.8% to 1% of the sample. Specimen: CD4+ or CD8+ T cells sorted from blood, collected in a trial of the OX40 agonist ivuxolimab. These receptors all come from an adult with an advanced solid tumor such as melanoma, head and neck, liver or kidney cancer.

This clone was counted a single time. The V and J genes are TRBV4-2 and TRBJ1-1; D perhaps matches TRBD1 (5 bases). There are 16 residues in the CDR3. Germline V CDR1 and CDR2: LGHNA, YNFKEQ. Trimming took 4 bases from V and 4 from J, leaving 19 bases between them. The CDR3: CASSPGLVGGGTEAFF. CDR3 DNA: TGTGCCAGCAGCCCCGGACTCGTTGGGGGGGGCACTGAAGCTTTCTTT.

The chain is built from TRBV30 and TRBJ2-2, with D possibly matching TRBD2 (6 bases). The CDR3 runs to 16 residues. Germline CDR1 is GTSNPN and CDR2 is SVGIG (reference sequence). Between the trimmed V and J ends, which lost 2 bases and 6 bases, there was a span of 19 bases. The CDR3 region has the DNA TGTGCCTGGAGTACACGGGGCGGGGTATTCGCCGGGGAGCTGTTTTTT. It encodes CAWSTRGGVFAGELFF.

The chain recombines TRBV7-8 with TRBJ1-1; 11 nucleotides line up with TRBD1. Germline V CDR1 and CDR2: SGHVS, FQNEAQ. The CDR3 loop spans 16 amino acids. Trimming removed 1 base from V and 4 bases from J; junction bases left unmatched: 5. CDR3 sequence: CASSLVAGTGGTEAFF. The CDR3 DNA sequence: TGTGCCAGCAGCTTAGTTGCGGGGACAGGGGGCACTGAAGCTTTCTTT.

The rearrangement links TRBV6-5 to TRBJ2-2, with a possible D match to TRBD1 (5 bases). The CDR3 length is 14 residues. Germline V CDR1 and CDR2: MNHEY, SVGAGI. Trimming removed 9 bases from V and 1 base from J, with 12 bases in between. The CDR3 DNA reads as TGTGCCAGTGACACCGGACAGAACACCGGGGAGCTGTTTTTT. It specifies CASDTGQNTGELFF.

This clone was seen a single time. V usage is TRBV5-1 and J usage is TRBJ1-1; 8 bases agree with TRBD1. In germline, CDR1 is SGHRS, CDR2 YFSETQ. J was trimmed by 4 bases and V by 5 bases; bases with no gene match: 7. The CDR3 totals 14 residues. The CDR3 DNA sequence: TGCGCCAGCAGTCTGGACAGGGCCGGCACTGAAGCTTTCTTT. Its translation is CASSLDRAGTEAFF.

The CDR3 loop is CASSSQVYEQYF. The CDR3 DNA is TGTGCCAGCAGTTCCCAAGTCTACGAGCAGTACTTC. This chain links TRBV28 with TRBJ2-7; D ambiguous. The CDR3 has 12 amino acids. V was shortened by 4 bases and J by 3 bases, with 7 bases between the two germline ends. In germline, CDR1 is MDHEN, CDR2 SYDVKM.

The chain is built from TRBV7-2 and TRBJ1-1; 12 nucleotides line up with TRBD1. The CDR3 is 14 residues long. CDR1 is SGHTA and CDR2 is FQGNSA in the germline V gene. The ends lost 6 bases at V and 7 bases at J; junction bases unmatched: 6. The CDR3 sequence is CASRLGQGAIEAFF. DNA of the CDR3: TGTGCCAGCAGACTGGGACAGGGGGCCATTGAAGCTTTCTTT.

In nucleotides, the CDR3 is TGCGCCAGCAGCCAAGTGGGGTTGAACGAGCAGTACTTC. Protein: CASSQVGLNEQYF. This chain connects TRBV4-1 to TRBJ2-5, with unresolved D. The end of the DNA is better explained by TRBJ2-7, so the J call may be wrong. This CDR3 is built from 13 residues. Germline V CDR1 and CDR2: MGHRA, YSYEKL.

This clone was seen only once. The chain couples TRBV27 to TRBJ2-1; 9 nucleotides line up with TRBD2. Germline lookup yields CDR1 MNHEY and CDR2 SMNVEV (reference sequence). V was clipped by 2 bases and J by 4 bases; unmatched bases: 12. There are 18 residues in the CDR3. The CDR3 DNA follows: TGTGCCAGCAGTTTAGAAGCGGGAGGCATCTTGAGATACAATGAGCAGTTCTTC. Amino acid sequence: CASSLEAGGILRYNEQFF.

The V call is TRBV11-2, the J call TRBJ2-2, with 7 positions matching TRBD1. The CDR3 is made up of 15 amino acids. After removal of 4 bases from V and 6 bases from J, the junction contained 8 bases not matched to a gene. Germline V lookup: CDR1 SGHAT, CDR2 FQNNGV. The CDR3: CASSSNRGRAGELFF. As DNA, the CDR3 is TGTGCCAGCAGCTCGAACAGGGGAAGGGCCGGGGAGCTGTTTTTT.

The gene calls are TRBV7-9 and TRBJ2-3; maybe TRBD2 (5 bases). Germline CDR1 and CDR2: SEHNR and FQNEAQ (reference sequence). Deletions cut 4 bases from V and 4 bases from J, with 15 bases between. CDR3 length equals 15 residues. CDR3 residues: CASSSTGSVADTQYF. In DNA, the CDR3 is TGTGCCAGCAGCTCGACGGGTAGCGTGGCAGATACGCAGTATTTT.

The gene calls are TRBV30 and TRBJ1-5; TRBD1 matches 9 bases. Germline V gives CDR1 GTSNPN, CDR2 SVGIG (reference sequence). CDR3 length equals 21 residues. Trimming at V came to 0 bases and at J to 5 bases, leaving 23 bases not matched to a gene. CDR3 sequence (DNA): TGTGCCTGGAGTGTACTTACGGCGGGGGACAGGGTTGCGGATAGTGATCAGCCCCAGCATTTT. It translates to CAWSVLTAGDRVADSDQPQHF.

The chain employs TRBV28 and TRBJ2-4, with D possibly matching TRBD1 (6 bases). CDR1 is MDHEN and CDR2 is SYDVKM in the germline V gene. V was trimmed by 5 bases and J by 8 bases, leaving 16 bases between them. The CDR3 totals 14 residues. Here the CDR3 DNA reads TGTGCCAGCAGTATACCACAGGGTAGGGACATTCAGTACTTC. Its protein is CASSIPQGRDIQYF.

V and J are TRBV10-3 and TRBJ2-1, with TRBD1 matching over 9 bases. The CDR3 totals 14 residues. Germline assignment: CDR1 ENHRY and CDR2 SYGVKD. V lost 6 bases, J lost 10 bases, and 10 bases stayed unmatched. DNA for the CDR3: TGTGCCATCAGACCCGGGACAGGGTCTGGGGAGCAGTTCTTC. Translated: CAIRPGTGSGEQFF.

This chain links TRBV10-3 with TRBJ2-3, with D perhaps matching TRBD2 (6 bases). This CDR3 is built from 15 residues. V was pared by 4 bases and J by 5 bases, with 16 bases between. CDR1 ENHRY and CDR2 SYGVKD come from the germline V gene. The CDR3 protein is CAISVEGPAKDTQYF. CDR3 DNA: TGTGCCATCAGTGTGGAGGGCCCCGCCAAAGATACGCAGTATTTT.

The V and J genes are TRBV7-2 and TRBJ1-3; a possible D gene is TRBD1 (6 bases). This CDR3 comprises 16 residues. The V gene's germline CDR1 is SGHTA and CDR2 FQGNSA. V was cut by 4 bases and J by 1 base, with 14 bases left in between. CDR3 in DNA: TGTGCCAGCAGCTATGGGAGAGGGGGATCTGGAAACACCATATATTTT. Its translation is CASSYGRGGSGNTIYF.

J is TRBJ1-4 and V is TRBV27; D is perhaps TRBD1 (5 bases). Trimming removed 1 base at V and 7 bases at J, with 10 bases between. The germline V gene has CDR1 MNHEY and CDR2 SMNVEV (reference sequence). CDR3 length: 14 residues. The CDR3 nucleotides read TGTGCCAGCAGTTTATACAGGAATCGTGAAAAACTGTTTTTT. Translating it yields CASSLYRNREKLFF. Complete variable domain (other parts from reference TRBV27 and TRBJ1-4): EAQVTQNPRYLITVTGKKLTVTCSQNMNHEYMSWYRQDPGLGLRQIYYSMNVEVTDKGDVPEGYKVSRKEKRNFPLILESPSPNQTSLYFCASSLYRNREKLFFGSGTQLSVL.

The CDR3 DNA reads as TGTGCCACCAGCAGAGTGGGGGGCAATGAAAAACTGTTTTTT. The encoded protein is CATSRVGGNEKLFF. The rearrangement uses TRBV15 and TRBJ1-4; TRBD1 is a possible D gene (6 bases). With 1 base removed from V and 5 bases from J, the gap between germline ends came to 8 bases. Germline CDR1 is LNHNV and CDR2 is YYDKDF (reference sequence). The length of the CDR3 is 14 residues.

The J gene is TRBJ2-1, the V gene TRBV10-3; weak D call: TRBD2 (6 bases). CDR1 and CDR2 (germline): ENHRY, SYGVKD. Trimming stripped 2 bases from V and 2 bases from J, with 13 bases between. The CDR3 spans 16 residues. The chain's CDR3 is CAISEGGAGPYNEQFF. The DNA of the CDR3 is TGTGCCATCAGTGAGGGAGGGGCAGGGCCCTACAATGAGCAGTTCTTC.

V gene TRBV6-1 combines with J gene TRBJ1-1; TRBD1 is a possible D gene (5 bases). Germline V gene lookup returns CDR1 MNHNS and CDR2 SASEGT. V dropped 1 base and J dropped 4 bases, with 13 bases sitting between them. The CDR3 extends over 15 amino acids. In nucleotides, the CDR3 is TGTGCCAGCAGTGAAGTCGGGGGGGGTGTCACTGAAGCTTTCTTT. This sequence encodes CASSEVGGGVTEAFF.

DNA of the CDR3: TGTGCCAGCAGTTACTCAGGACAGCCCCAGCATTTT. It is translated as CASSYSGQPQHF. The chain is built from TRBV6-6 and TRBJ1-5; D is uncertain. V was pared by 0 bases and J by 7 bases, with 4 bases between. The CDR3 has 12 residues. Per the germline V gene, CDR1 is MNHNY and CDR2 is SVGAGI (reference sequence).